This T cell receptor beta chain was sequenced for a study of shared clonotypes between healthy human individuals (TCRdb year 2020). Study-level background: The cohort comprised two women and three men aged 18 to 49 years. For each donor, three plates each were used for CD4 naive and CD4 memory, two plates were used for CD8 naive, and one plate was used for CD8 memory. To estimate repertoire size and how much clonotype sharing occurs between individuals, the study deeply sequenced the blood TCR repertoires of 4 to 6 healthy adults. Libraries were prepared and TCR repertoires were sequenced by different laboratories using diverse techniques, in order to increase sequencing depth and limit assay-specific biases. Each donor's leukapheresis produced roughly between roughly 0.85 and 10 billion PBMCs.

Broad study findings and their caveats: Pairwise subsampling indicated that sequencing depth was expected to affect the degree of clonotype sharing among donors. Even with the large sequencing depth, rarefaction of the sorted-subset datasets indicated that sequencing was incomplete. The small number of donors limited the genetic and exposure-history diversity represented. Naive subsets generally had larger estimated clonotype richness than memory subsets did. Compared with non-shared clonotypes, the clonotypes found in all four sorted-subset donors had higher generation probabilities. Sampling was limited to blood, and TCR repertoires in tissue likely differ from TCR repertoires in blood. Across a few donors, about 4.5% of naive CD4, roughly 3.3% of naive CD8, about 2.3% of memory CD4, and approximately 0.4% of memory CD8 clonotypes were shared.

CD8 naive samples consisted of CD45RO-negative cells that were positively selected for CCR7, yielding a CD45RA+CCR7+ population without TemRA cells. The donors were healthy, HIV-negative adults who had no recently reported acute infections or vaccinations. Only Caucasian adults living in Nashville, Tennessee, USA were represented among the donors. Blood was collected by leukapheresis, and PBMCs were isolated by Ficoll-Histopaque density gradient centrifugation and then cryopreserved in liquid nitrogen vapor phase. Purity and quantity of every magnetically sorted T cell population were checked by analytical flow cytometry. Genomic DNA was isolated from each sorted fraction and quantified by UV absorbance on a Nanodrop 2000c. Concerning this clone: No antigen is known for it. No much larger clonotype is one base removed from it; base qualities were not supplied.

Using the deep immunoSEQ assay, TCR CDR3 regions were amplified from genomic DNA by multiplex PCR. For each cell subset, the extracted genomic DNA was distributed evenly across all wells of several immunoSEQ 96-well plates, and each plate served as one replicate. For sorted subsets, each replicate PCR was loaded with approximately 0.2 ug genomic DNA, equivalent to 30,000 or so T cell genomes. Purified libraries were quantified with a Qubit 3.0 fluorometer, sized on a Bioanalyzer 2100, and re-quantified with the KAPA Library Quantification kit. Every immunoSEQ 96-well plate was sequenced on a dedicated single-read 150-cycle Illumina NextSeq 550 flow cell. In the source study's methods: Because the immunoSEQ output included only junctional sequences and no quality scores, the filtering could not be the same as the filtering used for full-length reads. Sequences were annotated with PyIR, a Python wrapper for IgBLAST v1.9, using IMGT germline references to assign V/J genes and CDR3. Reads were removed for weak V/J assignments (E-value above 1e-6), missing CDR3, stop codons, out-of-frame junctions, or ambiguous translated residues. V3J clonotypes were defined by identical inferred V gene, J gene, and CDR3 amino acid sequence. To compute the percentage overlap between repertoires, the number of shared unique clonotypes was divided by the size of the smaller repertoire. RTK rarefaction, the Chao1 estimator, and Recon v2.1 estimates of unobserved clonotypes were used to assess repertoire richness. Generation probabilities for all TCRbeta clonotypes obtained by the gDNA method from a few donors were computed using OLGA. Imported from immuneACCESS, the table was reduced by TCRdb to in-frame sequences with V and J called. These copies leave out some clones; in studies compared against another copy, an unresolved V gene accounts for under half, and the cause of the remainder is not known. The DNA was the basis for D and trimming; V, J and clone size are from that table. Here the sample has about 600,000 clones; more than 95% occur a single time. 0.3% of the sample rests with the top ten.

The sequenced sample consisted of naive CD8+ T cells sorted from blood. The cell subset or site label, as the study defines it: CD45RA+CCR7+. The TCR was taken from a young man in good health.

The sequenced DNA is TGCGCCAGCAGCACCTTGGCGGGAGGGCCTTCAACAGATACGCAGTATTTT. Translation gives CASSTLAGGPSTDTQYF. Recombination connected TRBV4-3 to TRBJ2-3, with TRBD2 matching 9 junction bases. There are 17 amino acids in the CDR3, from cysteine to phenylalanine inclusive. The only DNA kept is the CDR3, 51 bases in frame from the first base. The junction shows trimming of 5 bases on V and 3 bases on J, and the gene matches do not reach 12 bases of it. CDR1 LGHNA and CDR2 YSLEER are derived from the germline V gene.